Sequencing of this TCR beta chain was carried out in a study of CD4 T cells in lung cancer (dated by TCRdb to between 2019 and 2020). Turning to the overall study: In the study, blood T cells from NSCLC patients were screened for responses to candidate mutation-encoded neoepitopes, and neoantigen-specific CD4+ T-cell clones and TCRs were isolated. Several patients undergoing curative-intent resections for stage I-III non-small cell lung cancer provided the tumor and non-adjacent lung tissue. The patients who underwent resection had lung adenocarcinoma or squamous cell carcinoma, were aged 60 to 69 when blood was donated, and were mostly former smokers. Treatments the patients had received before donating blood included platinum chemotherapy, and some of the patients were given nivolumab or pembrolizumab. The frequency of neoantigen-specific clonotypes in tumor resections, non-adjacent lung and cultured T-cell products was followed using TCRB deep sequencing.

The library was generated by the immunoSEQ multiplex PCR assay. Qiagen DNeasy or QIAamp micro DNA kits were used to isolate DNA, and the Adaptive Biotechnology human TCRB sequencing kit was used to sequence TCRB. TCRB libraries were sequenced on an Illumina MiSeq. The source study handled its data this way. The kit provider's software was used to analyze TCRB sequence data, and Fisher's exact test was applied to assess tumor enrichment of clonotype templates. TCRdb holds this immuneACCESS table with in-frame rearrangements only. Some clones are missing; in checked studies, unresolved V genes explain under half, and the rest has no known cause. V and J calls and clone size come straight from that table; D and trimming were deduced from the DNA. Present in this sample are some 10,000 clones, around 66% of which were seen just once. The ten largest account for 15% of the sample. Between the V and J ends, shortened by 4 bases and 2 bases respectively, the junction contains 10 bases. Taken from cysteine to phenylalanine, the CDR3 has 14 residues. The entry retains the CDR3 DNA only, 42 bases that are in frame from base 1. The germline V gene supplies CDR1 SGHDN and CDR2 FVKESK.

General study outcomes and caveats: Some responses derived from blood might reflect in vitro priming of naive T cells or cross-reactivity instead of memory responses to the cancer.

On this clone itself: This receptor's antigen is unknown. Base quality data are lacking; no much larger clone is found one base away.

Non-adjacent lung tissue was collected from the same resection as far as possible from the malignant lesion, at least 3 cm away. Rearrangement joined TRBV14 to TRBJ2-3; confidence is insufficient to name the D gene. The sequencing sample was made of normal lung tissue taken away from the tumor. This TCR came from a man aged 60-69 years with non-small cell lung cancer. The sequenced DNA is TGTGCCAGCAGCCCCCGCGTCGTCACAGATACGCAGTATTTT. It encodes CASSPRVVTDTQYF.